This T cell receptor (beta chain) came from a study of cytomegalovirus exposure and HLA in healthy donors. As to this clone: Its specificity is unknown.

General study findings and limits: In vitro experiments confirmed that three CMV-associated chains were specific for CMV antigens. Reports indicated that the classifier achieved high specificity and sensitivity in diagnosing cytomegalovirus status. Rarity held for most TCR sequences, but there were some public TCRs that occurred in many donors.

The CDR3 extends over 14 amino acids. The V gene lost 3 bases and the J gene lost 1 base, with 9 bases spanning the gap. CDR1 and CDR2 from the germline V gene are WNHNN and SYGVQD (reference sequence). 60 Vbeta and 13 Jbeta primers were used in PCR. The authors' processing: Counted up in a later analysis, unique TCR beta chains came to about 80 million, with around 10 million shared. The data were produced by immunoSEQ multiplex PCR, yet TCRdb's version contains in-frame clones alone and is incomplete. V, J and clone size were drawn from that table, and D and trimming were deduced from the DNA. The table shows around 130,000 clones, with approximately 75% occurring only once.

This sequence originates from a woman between 40 and 50 years old in good health and CMV-seropositive. The genes are TRBV10-1 and TRBJ1-1; D might be TRBD1 (6 bases). Sequenced input: PBMCs. The CDR3 sequence: CASSEAGANTEAFF. The DNA for the CDR3 is TGCGCCAGCAGTGAAGCAGGGGCGAACACTGAAGCTTTCTTT.